One sample yielded the 32 T cell receptor beta chains listed below, sequenced in a study of cytomegalovirus exposure and HLA in healthy donors. PCR involved 60 Vbeta and 13 Jbeta primers. Repertoires were generated with immunoSEQ multiplex PCR, while TCRdb's copy carries only in-frame clones and drops some. The sample includes 150,000 or so clones, roughly 84% of them seen just once. Sequencing was done on a sample of PBMCs. These receptors were collected from a man under 40 in good health and CMV-seronegative.

The genes are TRBV18 and TRBJ1-1; tentative D call: TRBD1 (5 bases). With 3 bases removed from V and 3 bases from J, the gap between germline ends came to 11 bases. CDR1 and CDR2 from the germline V gene are KGHSH and LQKENI. The CDR3 totals 14 residues. The CDR3 sequence is CASSPSRADTEAFF. The CDR3 nucleotides are TGTGCCAGCTCACCCTCCAGGGCGGACACTGAAGCTTTCTTT.

A single count supports this clone. The V and J genes are TRBV7-6 and TRBJ2-4; a weak D match, TRBD1 (6 bases). The CDR3 length is 17 residues. Germline V gene data show CDR1 as SGHVS and CDR2 as FNYEAQ. Trimming removed 3 bases at V and 0 bases at J, with 15 bases between. The CDR3 reads CASSLGIKGGAKNIQYF. DNA for the CDR3: TGTGCCAGCAGCTTGGGGATAAAAGGGGGAGCCAAAAACATTCAGTACTTC.

The rearrangement joins TRBV5-1 to TRBJ2-5; 10 nucleotides line up with TRBD2. Germline V lookup: CDR1 SGHRS, CDR2 YFSETQ. The V and J ends lost 4 bases and 5 bases, in that order; junction bases with no gene match: 8. This CDR3 region has 15 residues. The CDR3 reads CASSPTSGNEETQYF. CDR3 in DNA: TGCGCCAGCAGCCCTACTAGCGGGAATGAGGAGACCCAGTACTTC.

The chain recombines TRBV7-8 with TRBJ1-2; D remains unclear. With 5 bases removed from V and 12 bases from J, the gap between germline ends came to 19 bases. The CDR3 extends over 13 amino acids. Germline CDR1 reads SGHVS; CDR2 reads FQNEAQ. CDR3 protein: CASSQKGLLFDTF. The CDR3 nucleotides read TGTGCCAGCAGCCAGAAAGGACTTCTATTTGACACCTTC. Variable domain in full (rest from reference TRBV7-8 and TRBJ1-2): GAGVSQSPRYKVAKRGQDVALRCDPISGHVSLFWYQQALGQGPEFLTYFQNEAQLDKSGLPSDRFFAERPEGSVSTLKIQRTQQEDSAVYLCASSQKGLLFDTFGSGTRLTVV.

The rearrangement joins TRBV29-1 to TRBJ2-3, with D possibly matching TRBD1 (6 bases). Germline values: CDR1 SQVTM, CDR2 ANQGSEA. Trimming pared 7 bases from V and 1 base from J, leaving 9 bases between. The CDR3 is 12 amino acids. CDR3: CSGWTGTDTQYF. The DNA of the CDR3 is TGCAGCGGATGGACAGGCACAGATACGCAGTATTTT.

The chain links TRBV21-1 to TRBJ1-5. TRBV21-1 is tagged as a pseudogene. The CDR3 is made up of 16 amino acids. CDR3 nucleotide sequence: TGTGCCAGCAGCAAGGGGGGTCCTCCAGGGTATCAGCCCCAGCATTTT. Translation: CASSKGGPPGYQPQHF.

This chain joins TRBV10-3 and TRBJ1-3; 7 nucleotides line up with TRBD1. Germline V gene data show CDR1 as ENHRY and CDR2 as SYGVKD. The V gene end was trimmed by 9 bases and the J gene end by 0 bases; junction bases not matched to a gene: 5. The CDR3 is 14 amino acids. CDR3 DNA: TGTGCCATGAACAGGGGTTCCTCTGGAAACACCATATATTTT. Translating gives CAMNRGSSGNTIYF.

The chain is built from TRBV2 and TRBJ2-3, with TRBD1 as a possible D gene (6 bases). Trimming cost V 9 bases and J 1 base, with 8 bases left between them. This CDR3 comprises 12 residues. Looked up from germline, CDR1 is SNHLY and CDR2 is FYNNEI. CDR3 residues: CARRQGTDTQYF. The CDR3 bases are TGTGCCAGACGACAGGGCACAGATACGCAGTATTTT.

This chain links TRBV18 with TRBJ2-7; 13 nucleotides align to TRBD2. Unmatched junction bases numbered 4, after V lost 4 bases and J lost 4 bases. The CDR3 contains 15 residues. CDR1 KGHSH and CDR2 LQKENI come from the germline V gene. The CDR3 region is CASSRTSGGIYEQYF. The CDR3 region has the DNA TGTGCCAGCTCACGGACTAGCGGGGGAATTTACGAGCAGTACTTC.

The chain combines TRBV18 with TRBJ1-2; D gene uncertain. The CDR3 spans 14 residues. Germline CDR1 is KGHSH and CDR2 is LQKENI. V was clipped by 1 base and J by 1 base, with 7 bases between them. In nucleotides, the CDR3 is TGTGCCAGCTCACCACAATCAGTTAACTATGGCTACACCTTC. It is translated as CASSPQSVNYGYTF.

This clone appeared once. The chain combines TRBV6-1 with TRBJ2-2; 8 nucleotides line up with TRBD2. The CDR3 covers 14 residues. From germline, CDR1 is MNHNS and CDR2 SASEGT. The V segment lost 4 bases and the J segment 4 bases; nucleotides outside the gene matches: 2. In DNA form, the CDR3 reads TGTGCCAGCAGTGGTGGGACTAGCACCGGGGAGCTGTTTTTT. Translation: CASSGGTSTGELFF.

The chain uses TRBV29-1 and TRBJ2-7; D uncertain. The germline CDR1 and CDR2 sequences are SQVTM and ANQGSEA. The CDR3 runs to 11 residues. V was trimmed by 4 bases and J by 3 bases, leaving 7 bases between them. Written as DNA, the CDR3 is TGCAGCGTTGGCGAAGTCTACGAGCAGTACTTC. Translation: CSVGEVYEQYF.

The V and J genes are TRBV10-3 and TRBJ1-1; D not certain. CDR3 size: 14 residues. CDR1 ENHRY and CDR2 SYGVKD come from the germline V gene. The V end was cut by 2 bases, the J end by 5 bases, with 12 bases between. Written as DNA, the CDR3 is TGTGCCATCAGTGAGCCATATGAGGGTACTGAAGCTTTCTTT. Protein product: CAISEPYEGTEAFF.

The gene calls are TRBV28 and TRBJ2-1; 9 positions match TRBD2. The CDR3 contains 16 residues. Germline loops: CDR1 MDHEN, CDR2 SYDVKM. Trimming took 10 bases from V and 6 from J; bases not matched to a gene: 16. The CDR3 loop is CATQWGVAGVRNEQFF. CDR3 coding DNA: TGTGCCACCCAGTGGGGGGTAGCGGGAGTGCGCAATGAGCAGTTCTTC.

This sequence joins TRBV7-2 and TRBJ1-2, with TRBD1 matching 9 bases. V trimming: 4 bases; J trimming: 0 bases; junction bases outside the gene matches: 3. CDR1 and CDR2 (germline): SGHTA, FQGNSA. The CDR3 sequence is 15 residues long. For the CDR3, the DNA is TGTGCCAGCAGCTCCCGGACAGGGGCTAACTATGGCTACACCTTC. This gives the protein CASSSRTGANYGYTF.

This clone occurred a few times. This chain joins TRBV14 and TRBJ2-2; possible D gene TRBD2, 5 bases. Trimming pared 3 bases from V and 0 bases from J, leaving 11 bases between. The CDR3 consists of 16 residues. Germline V gene data show CDR1 as SGHDN and CDR2 as FVKESK. This chain's CDR3 is CASSHRETPNTGELFF. In DNA, the CDR3 is TGTGCCAGCAGCCATAGGGAGACACCGAACACCGGGGAGCTGTTTTTT.

This clone was seen a single time. The genes are TRBV5-1 and TRBJ1-1; D gene uncertain. V lost 0 bases to trimming and J lost 1 base, with 16 bases between them. The CDR3 sequence is 17 residues long. Germline-derived CDR1 and CDR2 are SGHRS and YFSETQ. As DNA, the CDR3 is TGCGCCAGCAGCTTGGGGGGAGGAAAACATGGGAACACTGAAGCTTTCTTT. It is translated as CASSLGGGKHGNTEAFF.

The chain employs TRBV25-1 and TRBJ2-7; 7 bases fit TRBD1. The CDR3 is made up of 15 amino acids. Germline loops: CDR1 MGHDK, CDR2 SYGVNS. Trimming took 5 bases from V and 7 from J; bases not matched to a gene: 14. CDR3 loop: CASSPNRDSFGEQYF. CDR3 DNA: TGTGCCAGCAGTCCGAATCGGGACAGCTTTGGGGAGCAGTACTTC.

This chain joins TRBV11-3 and TRBJ2-1, with TRBD1 identical over 7 bases. The CDR3 contains 15 residues. Germline assignment: CDR1 SGHNT and CDR2 YENEEA. The V and J ends lost 5 bases and 6 bases, in that order; junction bases with no gene match: 10. CDR3: CASSLRQGHLNEQFF. The CDR3 DNA follows: TGTGCCAGCAGCCTTCGACAGGGACATCTCAATGAGCAGTTCTTC.

The chain joins TRBV28 to TRBJ2-7; TRBD1 matches 7 bases. Germline lookup yields CDR1 MDHEN and CDR2 SYDVKM. J lost 2 bases, V lost 6 bases, and 10 bases had no gene match. The length of the CDR3 is 15 residues. CDR3 in amino acids: CASRQTDRAPYEQYF. The CDR3 nucleotides are TGTGCCAGCAGACAGACCGACAGGGCCCCCTACGAGCAGTACTTC.

A few counts support this clone. The V and J genes are TRBV7-2 and TRBJ2-2; 8 bases fit TRBD1. The V and J ends lost 5 bases and 9 bases, in that order; junction bases with no gene match: 17. Per the germline V gene, CDR1 is SGHTA and CDR2 is FQGNSA. The CDR3 is made up of 17 amino acids. This CDR3 is CASSPRQGPSVIRELFF. The CDR3, as DNA: TGTGCCAGCAGCCCTAGACAGGGGCCTAGCGTCATCCGGGAGCTGTTTTTT.

CDR3 loop: CAISGRTGGAYGYTF. DNA of the CDR3: TGTGCCATCAGTGGTCGGACAGGGGGCGCATATGGCTACACCTTC. The rearrangement links TRBV10-3 to TRBJ1-2, with 11 bases matching TRBD1. V gave up 4 bases and J gave up 5 bases; unmatched junction bases: 6. CDR1 ENHRY and CDR2 SYGVKD come from the germline V gene. The CDR3 is 15 residues long.

The chain uses TRBV7-9 and TRBJ2-5; TRBD2 matches at 7 bases. Germline CDR1 is SEHNR and CDR2 is FQNEAQ (reference sequence). Unmatched junction bases numbered 15, after V lost 4 bases and J lost 4 bases. The CDR3 loop spans 17 amino acids. The CDR3, as DNA: TGTGCCAGCAGCTCGGGGAGGGCGAGACTGCCGGGAGAGACCCAGTACTTC. Translation gives CASSSGRARLPGETQYF. The full variable domain, rest sourced from reference TRBV7-9 and TRBJ2-5, is DTGVSQNPRHKITKRGQNVTFRCDPISEHNRLYWYRQTLGQGPEFLTYFQNEAQLEKSRLLSDRFSAERPKGSFSTLEIQRTEQGDSAMYLCASSSGRARLPGETQYFGPGTRLLVL.

The chain joins TRBV5-4 to TRBJ2-1, with D tentatively TRBD2 (5 bases). The CDR3 is made up of 17 amino acids. V was pared by 0 bases and J by 5 bases, with 18 bases between. Germline CDR1 and CDR2: SGHNT and YYREEE (reference sequence). The CDR3 coding sequence is TGTGCCAGCAGCTTGGGCGTTCGGGGTGTGGTGAACAATGAGCAGTTCTTC. It translates to CASSLGVRGVVNNEQFF.

The chain is built from TRBV5-1 and TRBJ2-3; 8 nucleotides agree with TRBD2. In germline, CDR1 is SGHRS, CDR2 YFSETQ. The V gene end was trimmed by 4 bases and the J gene end by 1 base; junction bases not matched to a gene: 11. The CDR3 is 17 amino acids. CDR3 sequence reads: CASSRTGTSRGTDTQYF. For the CDR3, the DNA is TGCGCCAGCAGCAGAACCGGGACTAGTAGGGGCACAGATACGCAGTATTTT.

The V and J genes are TRBV5-8 and TRBJ1-6; D call uncertain. This CDR3 is built from 12 residues. With 2 bases removed from V and 7 bases from J, the gap between germline ends came to 4 bases. CDR1 and CDR2 (germline): SGHTS, YDEGEE. The CDR3 sequence: CASSFRNSPLHF. CDR3 DNA sequence: TGTGCCAGCAGCTTCAGAAATTCACCCCTCCACTTT.

The chain combines TRBV5-1 with TRBJ2-7; a possible D gene is TRBD2 (5 bases). This CDR3 is built from 15 residues. Trimming took 3 bases from V and 3 from J, leaving 16 bases between them. Per the germline V gene, CDR1 is SGHRS and CDR2 is YFSETQ. Here the CDR3 DNA reads TGCGCCAGCAGCTACGATTTAGCCGGGGACTACGAGCAGTACTTC. Translation gives CASSYDLAGDYEQYF.

The chain is built from TRBV19 and TRBJ2-2; weak D call: TRBD2 (6 bases). The CDR3 has 15 residues. The V and J ends lost 5 bases and 2 bases respectively, with 12 bases between them. CDR1 LNHDA and CDR2 SQIVND come from the germline V gene (reference sequence). CDR3 in DNA: TGTGCCAGTAGTTTGACAGCGGGCAACACCGGGGAGCTGTTTTTT. It translates to CASSLTAGNTGELFF.

The chain links TRBV18 to TRBJ2-7, with 7 nucleotides matching TRBD1. The ends lost 4 bases at V and 2 bases at J; junction bases unmatched: 2. From germline, CDR1 is KGHSH and CDR2 LQKENI. The CDR3 extends over 13 amino acids. Here the CDR3 DNA reads TGTGCCAGCTCACACGGACAGGCCTACGAGCAGTACTTC. As protein: CASSHGQAYEQYF.

The rearrangement uses TRBV11-2 and TRBJ1-6; 8 bases agree with TRBD1. In germline, CDR1 is SGHAT, CDR2 FQNNGV. J lost 3 bases, V lost 6 bases, and 4 bases had no gene match. The CDR3 is 15 amino acids. The CDR3 DNA follows: TGTGCCAGCAGTCCTGGACAGGGCTATAATTCACCCCTCCACTTT. Translation gives CASSPGQGYNSPLHF. Together with reference TRBV11-2 and TRBJ1-6, the CDR3 gives the full variable domain: EAGVAQSPRYKIIEKRQSVAFWCNPISGHATLYWYQQILGQGPKLLIQFQNNGVVDDSQLPKDRFSAERLKGVDSTLKIQPAKLEDSAVYLCASSPGQGYNSPLHFGNGTRLTVT.

This clone appeared a single time. This chain links TRBV29-1 with TRBJ2-6, with 7 bases matching TRBD1. Germline trimming cut 3 bases from V and 0 bases from J; bases unmatched to any gene: 11. The germline V gene encodes CDR1 SQVTM and CDR2 ANQGSEA. The CDR3 is 18 amino acids. The CDR3 protein is CSVEPLGQAHSGANVLTF. CDR3 DNA: TGCAGCGTTGAGCCCCTAGGACAGGCCCACTCTGGGGCCAACGTCCTGACTTTC.

CDR3 in amino acids: CASSGTSGSYNEQFF. CDR3 nucleotides: TGTGCCAGCAGTGGGACTAGCGGGAGTTACAATGAGCAGTTCTTC. This chain joins TRBV6-4 and TRBJ2-1; 13 bases line up with TRBD2. Germline V gene lookup returns CDR1 MRHNA and CDR2 SNTAGT. V was pared by 4 bases and J by 4 bases, with 1 base of the junction left unmatched. The length of the CDR3 is 15 residues.